These 13 T cell receptor beta chains originate from one sample sequenced in a study of identical twins. Each CDR3 protein is one row after TCRdb ran MiXCR on the 5' RACE reads. The sample holds roughly 250,000 distinct CDR3 sequences, approximately 6.8% seen once. This same sample was also taken into another study, of yellow fever vaccine responses in identical twins.

The specimen was CD8+ T cells sorted from blood. These receptors were taken from a woman between 18 and 29 years old in good health.

At least ten counts were recorded for this clonotype. This rearrangement joins TRBV27 to TRBJ2-3; D may be TRBD1 (5 bases). V gave up 8 bases and J gave up 0 bases, with 18 bases separating them. CDR1 and CDR2 (germline): MNHEY, SMNVEV (reference sequence). The CDR3 totals 16 residues. Here the CDR3 DNA reads TGTGCCAGCGGTTGGCGGTGGGGCGGCAGCACAGATACGCAGTATTTT. The encoded protein is CASGWRWGGSTDTQYF.

The genes are TRBV6-2 or TRBV6-3 and TRBJ1-5, with D unclear. The CDR3 covers 14 residues. Trimming took off 2 bases at V and 4 bases at J, with 9 bases between the two ends. The germline gives CDR1 MNHEY, CDR2 SVGEGT. CDR3 sequence (DNA): TGTGCCAGCAGTTACCCTAGTTCTAATCAGCCCCAGCATTTT. Encoded protein: CASSYPSSNQPQHF.

The table lists this clonotype with many counts. The chain is built from TRBV4-1 and TRBJ1-1; D is possibly TRBD1 (6 bases). Looked up from germline, CDR1 is MGHRA and CDR2 is YSYEKL. CDR3 size: 15 residues. Trimming cost V 2 bases and J 3 bases, with 13 bases left between them. The CDR3 nucleotides read TGCGCCAGCAGCCAACACAGGGTTTTGGACACTGAAGCTTTCTTT. Translated, it gives CASSQHRVLDTEAFF.

This clonotype was detected a few times. This sequence joins TRBV15 and TRBJ2-3; D possibly corresponds to TRBD2 (6 bases). The CDR3 is made up of 16 amino acids. Trimming removed 3 bases at V and 0 bases at J, with 13 bases between. Per germline, CDR1 LNHNV and CDR2 YYDKDF (reference sequence). The DNA of the CDR3 is TGTGCCACCAGCAGGGCCTGGGGAGGAAGCACAGATACGCAGTATTTT. Amino acid sequence: CATSRAWGGSTDTQYF.

J is TRBJ2-7 and V is TRBV7-9; TRBD2 might be the D (6 bases). The ends were cut back, 2 bases at V and 1 base at J, with 9 bases in the middle. Germline CDR1 SEHNR, CDR2 FQNEAQ (reference sequence). This CDR3 comprises 14 residues. The CDR3 DNA reads as TGTGCCAGCAGCTTACCTGGAGGGTCCTACGAGCAGTACTTC. Amino acid sequence: CASSLPGGSYEQYF.

The rearrangement links TRBV12-5 to TRBJ2-7, with 10 bases lining up with TRBD2. CDR1 is LGHNT, CDR2 FRNRAP, per germline. This CDR3 region has 15 residues. Losses at the gene ends were 1 base for V and 2 bases for J; bases not matched to a gene: 2. Here the CDR3 reads CASGLAGTSAYEQYF. The CDR3 bases are TGTGCTAGTGGTTTGGCGGGGACTAGCGCCTACGAGCAGTACTTC.

This chain joins TRBV15 and TRBJ2-5, with D tentatively TRBD1 or TRBD2 (5 bases each). This CDR3 has 15 residues. Germline V gene lookup returns CDR1 LNHNV and CDR2 YYDKDF (reference sequence). V shed 5 bases and J shed 1 base, with 14 bases lying between them. This CDR3 is CATSPNRGTQETQYF. The CDR3 region has the DNA TGTGCCACCAGCCCCAATCGAGGGACCCAAGAGACCCAGTACTTC.

This clonotype showed up just once. The chain combines TRBV27 with TRBJ2-1; the D is unclear. In germline, CDR1 is MNHEY, CDR2 SMNVEV (reference sequence). Trimming stripped 2 bases from V and 8 bases from J, with 10 bases between. This CDR3 spans 13 amino acids. The CDR3 DNA reads TGTGCCAGCAGTTTAGGGGTAGCCGATGAGCAGTTCTTC. This encodes CASSLGVADEQFF.

V usage is TRBV11-1 and J usage is TRBJ2-6, with D tentatively TRBD1 (6 bases). Germline CDR1 and CDR2: SGHAT and FQDESV (reference sequence). This CDR3 spans 20 amino acids. V was trimmed by 5 bases and J by 0 bases, leaving 23 bases between them. As DNA, the CDR3 is TGTGCCAGCAGCCCCCAGTGGTTGGGGGCTTACCCCTCTGGGGCCAACGTCCTGACTTTC. As protein: CASSPQWLGAYPSGANVLTF. Looking up the rest from reference TRBV11-1 and TRBJ2-6 gives the full variable domain: EAEVAQSPRYKITEKSQAVAFWCDPISGHATLYWYRQILGQGPELLVQFQDESVVDDSQLPKDRFSAERLKGVDSTLKIQPAELGDSAMYLCASSPQWLGAYPSGANVLTFGAGSRLTVL.

This clonotype was recorded at least ten times. The junction does not match germline at one end; this may be a read error. The chain is built from TRBV29-1 and TRBJ2-5; 10 bases align to TRBD1. Germline V gene data show CDR1 as SQVTM and CDR2 as ANQGSEA. The CDR3 loop spans 13 amino acids. This chain's CDR3 is CSVEDRGRETQYF. The CDR3 DNA reads TGCAGCGTGGAAGACAGGGGGCGAGAGACCCAGTACTTC.

The chain links TRBV12-3 or TRBV12-4 to TRBJ2-3, with 13 bases aligning to TRBD2. The V segment lost 8 bases and the J segment 2 bases; nucleotides outside the gene matches: 16. The CDR3 has 19 amino acids. The CDR3, as DNA: TGTGCCAGCCGAGGACTAGCGGGAGCCCTCGGGCAGGCCACAGATACGCAGTATTTT. Its protein product is CASRGLAGALGQATDTQYF.

This clonotype turned up a few times. The rearrangement uses TRBV10-3 and TRBJ2-7; TRBD2 aligns across 7 bases. Germline V lookup: CDR1 ENHRY, CDR2 SYGVKD. This CDR3 contains 14 residues. Trimming took 7 bases from V and 5 from J; bases not matched to a gene: 11. CDR3 region: CAITEGGSSNEQYF. The CDR3 nucleotides are TGTGCCATCACCGAAGGCGGGAGTAGCAACGAGCAGTACTTC.

This clonotype was seen only a few times. This chain links TRBV2 with TRBJ2-7; D could derive from TRBD1 or TRBD2 (5 bases each). The CDR3 loop spans 14 amino acids. Looked up from germline, CDR1 is SNHLY and CDR2 is FYNNEI. V was cut by 7 bases and J by 3 bases, with 16 bases left in between. The CDR3, as DNA: TGTGCCAGCACCCACGGGACGGACGACTACGAGCAGTACTTC. This codes for CASTHGTDDYEQYF.